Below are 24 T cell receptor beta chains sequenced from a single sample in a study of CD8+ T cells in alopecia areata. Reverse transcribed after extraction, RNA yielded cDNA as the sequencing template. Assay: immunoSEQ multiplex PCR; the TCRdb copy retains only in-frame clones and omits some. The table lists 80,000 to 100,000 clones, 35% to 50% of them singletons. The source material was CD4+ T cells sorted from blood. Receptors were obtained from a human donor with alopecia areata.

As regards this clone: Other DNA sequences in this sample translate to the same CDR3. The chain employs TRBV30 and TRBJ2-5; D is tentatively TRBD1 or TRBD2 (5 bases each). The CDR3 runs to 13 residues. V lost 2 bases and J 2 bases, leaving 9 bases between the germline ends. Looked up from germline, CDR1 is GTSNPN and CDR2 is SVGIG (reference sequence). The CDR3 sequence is CAWSRGEQETQYF. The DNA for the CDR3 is TGTGCCTGGAGTAGAGGGGAGCAAGAGACCCAGTACTTC.

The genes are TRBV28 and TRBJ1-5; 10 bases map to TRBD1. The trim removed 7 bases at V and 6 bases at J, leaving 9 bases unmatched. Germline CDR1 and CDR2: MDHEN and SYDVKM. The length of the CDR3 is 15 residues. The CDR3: CASTTQTGGSQPQHF. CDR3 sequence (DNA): TGTGCCAGCACGACCCAGACAGGGGGCAGTCAGCCCCAGCATTTT.

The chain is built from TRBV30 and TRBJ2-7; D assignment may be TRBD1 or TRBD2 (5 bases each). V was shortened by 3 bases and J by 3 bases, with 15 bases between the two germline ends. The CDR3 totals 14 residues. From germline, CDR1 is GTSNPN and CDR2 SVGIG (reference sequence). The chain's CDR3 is CAWSPGAVIYEQYF. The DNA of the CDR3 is TGTGCCTGGAGCCCCGGGGCCGTTATCTACGAGCAGTACTTC.

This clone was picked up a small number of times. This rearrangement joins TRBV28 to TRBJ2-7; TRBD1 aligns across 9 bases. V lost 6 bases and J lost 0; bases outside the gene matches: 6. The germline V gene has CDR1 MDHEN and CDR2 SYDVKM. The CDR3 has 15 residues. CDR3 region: CASRLGGQGSYEQYF. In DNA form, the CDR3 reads TGTGCCAGCAGGCTAGGGGGACAGGGCTCCTACGAGCAGTACTTC.

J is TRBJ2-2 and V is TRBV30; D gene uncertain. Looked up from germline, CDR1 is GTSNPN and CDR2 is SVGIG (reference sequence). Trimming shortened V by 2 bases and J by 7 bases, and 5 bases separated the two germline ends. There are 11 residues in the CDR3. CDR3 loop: CAWSPGGELFF. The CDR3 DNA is TGTGCCTGGAGTCCCGGCGGGGAGCTGTTTTTT. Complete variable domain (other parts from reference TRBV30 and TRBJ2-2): SQTIHQWPATLVQPVGSPLSLECTVEGTSNPNLYWYRQAAGRGLQLLFYSVGIGQISSEVPQNLSASRPQDRQFILSSKKLLLSDSGFYLCAWSPGGELFFGEGSRLTVL.

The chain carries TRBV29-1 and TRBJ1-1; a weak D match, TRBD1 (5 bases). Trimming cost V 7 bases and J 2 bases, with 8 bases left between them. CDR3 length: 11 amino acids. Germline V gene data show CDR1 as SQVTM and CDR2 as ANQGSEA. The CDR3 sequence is CSGGANTEAFF. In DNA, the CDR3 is TGCAGCGGTGGGGCTAACACTGAAGCTTTCTTT.

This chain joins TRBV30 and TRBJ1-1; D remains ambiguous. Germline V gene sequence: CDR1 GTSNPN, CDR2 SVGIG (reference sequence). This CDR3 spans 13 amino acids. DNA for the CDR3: TGTGCTTCCTCCGCTCAGGTCAACACTGAAGCTTTCTTT. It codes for CASSAQVNTEAFF. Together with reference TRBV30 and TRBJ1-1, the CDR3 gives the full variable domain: SQTIHQWPATLVQPVGSPLSLECTVEGTSNPNLYWYRQAAGRGLQLLFYSVGIGQISSEVPQNLSASRPQDRQFILSSKKLLLSDSGFYLCASSAQVNTEAFFGQGTRLTVV.

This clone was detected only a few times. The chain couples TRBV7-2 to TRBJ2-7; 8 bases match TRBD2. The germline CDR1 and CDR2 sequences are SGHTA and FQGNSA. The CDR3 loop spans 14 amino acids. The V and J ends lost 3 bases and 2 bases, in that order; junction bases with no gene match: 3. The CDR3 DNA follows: TGTGCCAGCAGCTTGAGCGGGAGTCCCTACGAGCAGTACTTC. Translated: CASSLSGSPYEQYF.

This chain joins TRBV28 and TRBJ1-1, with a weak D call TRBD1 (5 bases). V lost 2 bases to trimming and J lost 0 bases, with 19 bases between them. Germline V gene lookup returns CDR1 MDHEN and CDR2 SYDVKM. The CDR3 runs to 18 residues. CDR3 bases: TGTGCCAGCAGTTTAGTGTTTGCGCAGGGCAAATTGAACACTGAAGCTTTCTTT. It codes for CASSLVFAQGKLNTEAFF.

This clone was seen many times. The CDR3 reads CASKGTVSNQPQHF. Written as DNA, the CDR3 is TGTGCCAGCAAAGGTACAGTAAGCAATCAGCCCCAGCATTTT. The rearrangement links TRBV28 to TRBJ1-5; D unclear. From germline, CDR1 is MDHEN and CDR2 SYDVKM. Trimming removed 7 bases at V and 1 base at J, with 11 bases between. The CDR3 sequence is 14 residues long.

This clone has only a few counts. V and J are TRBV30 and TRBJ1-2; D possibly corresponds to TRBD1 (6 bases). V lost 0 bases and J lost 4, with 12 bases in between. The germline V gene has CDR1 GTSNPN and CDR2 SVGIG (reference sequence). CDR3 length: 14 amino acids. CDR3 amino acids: CAWSVGGLLYGYTF. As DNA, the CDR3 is TGTGCCTGGAGTGTAGGGGGACTTCTCTATGGCTACACCTTC.

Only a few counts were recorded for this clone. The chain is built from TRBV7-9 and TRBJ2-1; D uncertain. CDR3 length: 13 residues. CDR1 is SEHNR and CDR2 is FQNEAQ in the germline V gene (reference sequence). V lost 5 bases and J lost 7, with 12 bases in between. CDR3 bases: TGTGCCAGCAGCCCGCGACTCGGGAATGAGCAGTTCTTC. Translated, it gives CASSPRLGNEQFF.

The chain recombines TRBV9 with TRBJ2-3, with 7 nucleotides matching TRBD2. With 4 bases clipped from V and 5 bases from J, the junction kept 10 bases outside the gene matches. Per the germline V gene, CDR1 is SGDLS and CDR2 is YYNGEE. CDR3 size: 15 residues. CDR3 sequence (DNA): TGTGCCAGCAGCTCTCGGACTAGAAGCGTAGATACGCAGTATTTT. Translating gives CASSSRTRSVDTQYF.

As DNA, the CDR3 is TGTGCCATCAGGCAACAGGGCAGAGAGACCCAGTACTTC. Translated: CAIRQQGRETQYF. This sequence joins TRBV10-3 and TRBJ2-5; perhaps TRBD1 as D (6 bases). Germline V gene lookup returns CDR1 ENHRY and CDR2 SYGVKD. The CDR3 has 13 residues. Trimming shortened V by 6 bases and J by 4 bases, and 12 bases separated the two germline ends.

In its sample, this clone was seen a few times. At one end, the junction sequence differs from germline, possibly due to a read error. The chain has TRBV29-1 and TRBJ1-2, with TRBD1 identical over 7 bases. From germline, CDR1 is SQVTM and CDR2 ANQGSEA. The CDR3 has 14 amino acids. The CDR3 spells CSVARQGGDYGHTF. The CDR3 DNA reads TGCAGCGTTGCCCGACAGGGAGGGGACTATGGCCACACCTTC.

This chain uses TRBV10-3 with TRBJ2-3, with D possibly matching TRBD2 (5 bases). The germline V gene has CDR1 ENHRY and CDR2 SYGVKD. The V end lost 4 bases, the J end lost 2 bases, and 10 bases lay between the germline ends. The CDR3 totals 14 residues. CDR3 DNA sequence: TGTGCCATCAGTGTAGGAGGTTCCACAGATACGCAGTATTTT. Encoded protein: CAISVGGSTDTQYF.

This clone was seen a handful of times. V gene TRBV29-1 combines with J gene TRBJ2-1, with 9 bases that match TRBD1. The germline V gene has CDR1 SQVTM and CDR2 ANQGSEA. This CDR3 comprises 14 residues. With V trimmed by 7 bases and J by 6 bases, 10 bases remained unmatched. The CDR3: CSAQRGTGFNEQFF. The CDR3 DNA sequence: TGCAGCGCCCAGCGCGGGACAGGGTTCAATGAGCAGTTCTTC.

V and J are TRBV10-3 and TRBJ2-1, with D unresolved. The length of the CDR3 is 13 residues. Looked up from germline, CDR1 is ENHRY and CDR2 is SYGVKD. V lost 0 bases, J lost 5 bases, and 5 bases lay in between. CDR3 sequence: CAISESLDNEQFF. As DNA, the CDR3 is TGTGCCATCAGTGAGTCGTTGGACAATGAGCAGTTCTTC.

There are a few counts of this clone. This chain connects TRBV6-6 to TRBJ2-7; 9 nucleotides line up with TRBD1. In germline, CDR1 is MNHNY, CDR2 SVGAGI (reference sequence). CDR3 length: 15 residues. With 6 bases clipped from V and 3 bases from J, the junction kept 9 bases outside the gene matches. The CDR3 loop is CASSSEQGAVYEQYF. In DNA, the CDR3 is TGTGCCAGCAGCTCCGAACAGGGGGCGGTCTACGAGCAGTACTTC.

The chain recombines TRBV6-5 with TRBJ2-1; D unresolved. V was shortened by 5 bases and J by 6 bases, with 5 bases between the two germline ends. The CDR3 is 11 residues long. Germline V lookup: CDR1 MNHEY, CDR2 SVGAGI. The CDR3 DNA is TGTGCCAGCAGTAACCTCAATGAGCAGTTCTTC. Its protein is CASSNLNEQFF.

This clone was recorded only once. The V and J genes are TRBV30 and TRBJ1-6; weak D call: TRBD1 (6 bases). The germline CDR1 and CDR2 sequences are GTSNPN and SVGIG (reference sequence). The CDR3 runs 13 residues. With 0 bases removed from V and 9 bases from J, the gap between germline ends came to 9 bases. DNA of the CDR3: TGTGCCTGGAGTGTAGGGGGTTCTTCACCCCTCCACTTT. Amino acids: CAWSVGGSSPLHF.

The CDR3 DNA sequence: TGTGCCAGCTCACCACTCGGTAGTTTGCCCTACGAGCAGTACTTC. Residues: CASSPLGSLPYEQYF. V usage is TRBV18 and J usage is TRBJ2-7; D not certain. Germline loops: CDR1 KGHSH, CDR2 LQKENI. This CDR3 region has 15 residues. V lost 1 base and J 2 bases, leaving 12 bases between the germline ends.

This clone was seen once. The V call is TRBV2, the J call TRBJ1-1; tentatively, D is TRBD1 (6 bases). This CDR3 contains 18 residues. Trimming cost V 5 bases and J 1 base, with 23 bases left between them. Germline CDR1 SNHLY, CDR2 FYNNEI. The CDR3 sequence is CASSPPERGPRGNTEAFF. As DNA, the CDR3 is TGTGCCAGCAGTCCCCCCGAGCGGGGGCCTAGGGGGAACACTGAAGCTTTCTTT.

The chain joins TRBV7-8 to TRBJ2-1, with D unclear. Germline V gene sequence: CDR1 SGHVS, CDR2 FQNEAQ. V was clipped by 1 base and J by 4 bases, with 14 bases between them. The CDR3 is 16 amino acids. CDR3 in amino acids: CASSLVPGDTYNEQFF. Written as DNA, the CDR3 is TGTGCCAGCAGCTTAGTGCCAGGCGACACATACAATGAGCAGTTCTTC.